The next 32 T cell receptor beta chains were all read from a single sample in a study of vaccination effects on CD4 cells after COVID-19. Repertoires were generated with immunoSEQ multiplex PCR, while TCRdb's copy carries only in-frame clones and drops some. The table includes approximately 25,000 clones, 75% to 80% detected once. These receptors are not linked to any known antigen. Expansion with viral peptide pools was applied to antigen-specific CD4+ T cells by the ViraFEST assay prior to sequencing. The culture ran for approximately 10 days, and then CD4+ T cells were isolated. Two-dose vaccination with either BNT162b2 or mRNA-1273 was given to the participants. The input for sequencing was CD4+ T cells from PBMCs cultured with SARS-CoV-2 spike peptides, taken after COVID-19 vaccination. The source of these receptors is a human donor who received a COVID-19 vaccine. Some clones in this sample may be carry-over from other donors' samples.

The chain combines TRBV28 with TRBJ1-2; 7 positions match TRBD1. The V gene's germline CDR1 is MDHEN and CDR2 SYDVKM. The CDR3 extends over 15 amino acids. Trimming at V came to 2 bases and at J to 3 bases, leaving 6 bases not matched to a gene. The DNA for the CDR3 is TGTGCCAGCAGTTTAAGGGACAGAGCCTACTATGGCTACACCTTC. Its translation is CASSLRDRAYYGYTF.

V usage is TRBV6-5 and J usage is TRBJ2-4; the match to TRBD1 covers 7 bases. In germline, CDR1 is MNHEY, CDR2 SVGAGI. Trimming took 6 bases from V and 8 from J; bases not matched to a gene: 10. The CDR3 contains 14 residues. CDR3 residues: CASSYDRVRDIQYF. The CDR3 DNA is TGTGCCAGCAGCTACGACAGGGTTAGGGACATTCAGTACTTC.

The chain has TRBV15 and TRBJ2-5; a weak D match, TRBD1 (6 bases). Germline-derived CDR1 and CDR2 are LNHNV and YYDKDF (reference sequence). The CDR3 extends over 14 amino acids. V was shortened by 1 base and J by 2 bases, with 8 bases between the two germline ends. CDR3 loop: CATSRVTGQETQYF. The CDR3, as DNA: TGTGCCACCAGCAGAGTGACAGGACAAGAGACCCAGTACTTC.

The chain couples TRBV5-1 to TRBJ2-5, with D tentatively TRBD1 (6 bases). Trimming took off 1 base at V and 5 bases at J, with 12 bases between the two ends. This CDR3 contains 14 residues. Looked up from germline, CDR1 is SGHRS and CDR2 is YFSETQ. The CDR3: CASSLSQGRETQYF. The CDR3 DNA reads as TGCGCCAGCAGCTTGAGTCAGGGGCGGGAGACCCAGTACTTC.

This clone was counted a single time. V usage is TRBV5-5 and J usage is TRBJ2-7; possible D gene TRBD2, 7 bases. Germline V gene sequence: CDR1 SGHKS, CDR2 YYEKEE (reference sequence). Trimming shortened V by 0 bases and J by 7 bases, and 23 bases separated the two germline ends. This CDR3 is built from 17 residues. The CDR3 DNA reads as TGTGCCAGCAGCTTGGCTCCTTTTATGGGGGGGCCGGGGGAGCAGTACGTC. This gives the protein CASSLAPFMGGPGEQYV.

The chain uses TRBV30 and TRBJ1-3, with TRBD1 as a possible D gene (6 bases). V was clipped by 0 bases and J by 4 bases, with 10 bases between them. Germline CDR1 reads GTSNPN; CDR2 reads SVGIG (reference sequence). The CDR3 has 14 amino acids. The CDR3 region has the DNA TGTGCCTGGAGTGTCGGGACAAGAGGAAACACCATATATTTT. Its protein product is CAWSVGTRGNTIYF.

The V gene is TRBV6-6, the J gene TRBJ2-7; D not certain. V lost 1 base and J 0 bases, leaving 10 bases between the germline ends. The germline gives CDR1 MNHNY, CDR2 SVGAGI (reference sequence). There are 15 residues in the CDR3. CDR3 DNA: TGTGCCAGCAGTTACTATAGTTTAGACTCCTACGAGCAGTACGTC. Its protein is CASSYYSLDSYEQYV.

V is TRBV28 and J is TRBJ2-3, with TRBD1 identical over 7 bases. The CDR3 consists of 12 residues. Trimming took 5 bases from V and 11 from J; bases not matched to a gene: 7. Germline V gene sequence: CDR1 MDHEN, CDR2 SYDVKM. CDR3 in DNA: TGTGCCAGCAGTCTCCGACAGGGTGGGCAGTATTTT. The encoded protein is CASSLRQGGQYF.

CDR3 in DNA: TGTGCCACCAGTGACCCCAGACAAGCAGGAGAGACCCAGTACTTC. As protein: CATSDPRQAGETQYF. The gene calls are TRBV24-1 and TRBJ2-5, with unresolved D. The CDR3 sequence is 15 residues long. V was trimmed by 4 bases and J by 4 bases, leaving 15 bases between them. CDR1 KGHDR and CDR2 SFDVKD come from the germline V gene.

The chain employs TRBV5-8 and TRBJ2-2; TRBD1 might be the D (5 bases). This CDR3 has 16 residues. The germline CDR1 and CDR2 sequences are SGHTS and YDEGEE. Between the trimmed V and J ends, which lost 3 bases and 0 bases, there was a span of 12 bases. The CDR3 sequence is CASSYRGAPNTGELFF. CDR3 DNA: TGTGCCAGCAGCTACCGTGGGGCACCGAACACCGGGGAGCTGTTTTTT.

The chain recombines TRBV19 with TRBJ2-1; 8 bases align to TRBD1. Germline CDR1 is LNHDA and CDR2 is SQIVND (reference sequence). The CDR3 totals 14 residues. J was trimmed by 3 bases and V by 10 bases; bases with no gene match: 8. CDR3 residues: CATRKTGDYNEQFF. The CDR3 coding sequence is TGTGCCACCCGAAAGACAGGGGACTACAATGAGCAGTTCTTC.

This clone was counted a few times. V gene TRBV28 combines with J gene TRBJ1-6; D unclear. The CDR3 runs 15 residues. The germline V gene encodes CDR1 MDHEN and CDR2 SYDVKM. V was cut by 6 bases and J by 0 bases, with 9 bases left in between. The CDR3 coding sequence is TGTGCCAGCAGACAAGGCCTCTCCTATAATTCACCCCTCCACTTT. Encoded protein: CASRQGLSYNSPLHF.

This clone showed up just once. The V gene is TRBV10-3, the J gene TRBJ2-7; possibly TRBD1 for D (6 bases). Trimming pared 2 bases from V and 0 bases from J, leaving 11 bases between. Germline assignment: CDR1 ENHRY and CDR2 SYGVKD. This CDR3 is 15 amino acids long. DNA for the CDR3: TGTGCCATCAGTGAGAGGGAGACAGGCTCCTACGAGCAGTACGTC. Translation gives CAISERETGSYEQYV.

The genes are TRBV28 and TRBJ2-1; D is perhaps TRBD1 (5 bases). Germline CDR1 is MDHEN and CDR2 is SYDVKM. Trimming took 10 bases from V and 2 from J, leaving 12 bases between them. The CDR3 is 13 residues long. This CDR3 is CATQIGAYNEQFF. The CDR3 DNA follows: TGTGCCACCCAGATAGGGGCCTACAATGAGCAGTTCTTC.

This chain joins TRBV27 and TRBJ2-5; D is possibly TRBD1 or TRBD2 (5 bases each). V lost 6 bases, J lost 5 bases, and 16 bases lay in between. The CDR3 length is 14 residues. Germline values: CDR1 MNHEY, CDR2 SMNVEV (reference sequence). The CDR3: CASSRGRDVETQYF. The CDR3 DNA reads TGTGCCAGCAGCCGGGGACGGGACGTGGAGACCCAGTACTTC.

The gene calls are TRBV5-1 and TRBJ2-7; 8 bases are shared with TRBD1. With V trimmed by 4 bases and J by 7 bases, 7 bases remained unmatched. Germline V gene data show CDR1 as SGHRS and CDR2 as YFSETQ. This CDR3 is 13 amino acids long. The chain's CDR3 is CASSPGTGKEQYV. CDR3 sequence (DNA): TGCGCCAGCAGCCCAGGGACAGGAAAAGAGCAGTACGTC.

The J gene is TRBJ1-3, the V gene TRBV7-2, with D uncertain. Germline V gene lookup returns CDR1 SGHTA and CDR2 FQGNSA. The CDR3 extends over 15 amino acids. Trimming stripped 0 bases from V and 0 bases from J, with 6 bases between. The CDR3 region is CASSLAANSGNTIYF. CDR3 nucleotide sequence: TGTGCCAGCAGCTTAGCGGCCAACTCTGGAAACACCATATATTTT.

The gene calls are TRBV7-2 and TRBJ1-2; TRBD1 aligns across 10 bases. V shed 1 base and J 5 bases; nucleotides not matched to a gene: 7. CDR3 length: 16 residues. Germline V gene data show CDR1 as SGHTA and CDR2 as FQGNSA. CDR3 nucleotide sequence: TGTGCCAGCAGCTTAGAACCACCGGGACAGGGGTATGGCTACACCTTC. Translation: CASSLEPPGQGYGYTF.

V and J are TRBV19 and TRBJ2-6; D unclear. V was shortened by 3 bases and J by 4 bases, with 4 bases between the two germline ends. Looked up from germline, CDR1 is LNHDA and CDR2 is SQIVND (reference sequence). The CDR3 extends over 13 amino acids. CDR3 nucleotides: TGTGCCAGTAGTATGACCGGGGCCAACGTCCTGACTTTC. It specifies CASSMTGANVLTF. The full variable domain, its missing parts supplied by reference TRBV19 and TRBJ2-6, is DGGITQSPKYLFRKEGQNVTLSCEQNLNHDAMYWYRQDPGQGLRLIYYSQIVNDFQKGDIAEGYSVSREKKESFPLTVTSAQKNPTAFYLCASSMTGANVLTFGAGSRLTVL.

This chain links TRBV6-6 with TRBJ2-7, with D unresolved. The length of the CDR3 is 14 residues. Trimming removed 0 bases from V and 3 bases from J, with 9 bases in between. In germline, CDR1 is MNHNY, CDR2 SVGAGI (reference sequence). In DNA, the CDR3 is TGTGCCAGCAGTTACTCGGCAGGTTTCTACGAGCAGTACGTC. Amino acid sequence: CASSYSAGFYEQYV.

The J gene is TRBJ2-5, the V gene TRBV5-1, with D perhaps matching TRBD2 (6 bases). Trimming took 4 bases from V and 0 from J, leaving 10 bases between them. Germline CDR1 and CDR2: SGHRS and YFSETQ. The CDR3 runs 14 residues. The CDR3 loop is CASSIGTDQETQYF. DNA for the CDR3: TGCGCCAGCAGCATTGGGACTGACCAAGAGACCCAGTACTTC.

J is TRBJ1-3 and V is TRBV6-5; no firm D call. CDR3 length: 12 residues. Trimming stripped 7 bases from V and 8 bases from J, with 12 bases between. Germline V CDR1 and CDR2: MNHEY, SVGAGI. The CDR3 is CASTGFSDTIYF. DNA of the CDR3: TGTGCCAGCACAGGCTTCTCGGACACCATATATTTT.

The V gene is TRBV19, the J gene TRBJ1-1; D not certain. The V and J ends lost 4 bases and 9 bases respectively, with 15 bases between them. This CDR3 comprises 13 residues. Germline loops: CDR1 LNHDA, CDR2 SQIVND (reference sequence). CDR3 DNA: TGTGCCAGTAGTACCGGAGGGCGCGGGAAAGCTTTCTTT. It yields the protein CASSTGGRGKAFF.

V and J are TRBV6-5 and TRBJ2-3; 10 bases line up with TRBD2. CDR3 size: 14 residues. Unmatched junction bases numbered 3, after V lost 4 bases and J lost 5 bases. Germline V gene data show CDR1 as MNHEY and CDR2 as SVGAGI. In nucleotides, the CDR3 is TGTGCCAGCAGTTCAGCGGGGGGGCAAGATACGCAGTATTTT. It codes for CASSSAGGQDTQYF.

This CDR3 is CASSPDRGPRTEAFF. The CDR3 DNA reads as TGTGCCAGCAGTCCGGACCGGGGGCCTAGGACTGAAGCTTTCTTT. V and J are TRBV27 and TRBJ1-1, with a weak D call TRBD1 (6 bases). V gave up 5 bases and J gave up 5 bases, with 18 bases separating them. Germline-derived CDR1 and CDR2 are MNHEY and SMNVEV (reference sequence). The CDR3 totals 15 residues.

The rearrangement links TRBV5-1 to TRBJ2-2; 8 nucleotides line up with TRBD1. The trim removed 2 bases at V and 4 bases at J, leaving 10 bases unmatched. The CDR3 has 17 amino acids. The germline CDR1 and CDR2 sequences are SGHRS and YFSETQ. CDR3 bases: TGCGCCAGCAGCTTAGCGAAGGGGACAGGAATCACCGGGGAGCTGTTTTTT. Its translation: CASSLAKGTGITGELFF.

The chain links TRBV6-1 to TRBJ1-5; D is uncertain. Germline V gene sequence: CDR1 MNHNS, CDR2 SASEGT. V lost 6 bases and J lost 0, with 12 bases in between. The CDR3 extends over 15 amino acids. CDR3: CASRPRQDSNQPQHF. CDR3 nucleotides: TGTGCCAGCAGACCACGGCAGGATAGCAATCAGCCCCAGCATTTT.

The chain has TRBV6-1 and TRBJ2-3, with TRBD1 identical over 7 bases. Germline CDR1 is MNHNS and CDR2 is SASEGT. This CDR3 contains 16 residues. With 3 bases clipped from V and 0 bases from J, the junction kept 6 bases outside the gene matches. CDR3 nucleotide sequence: TGTGCCAGCAGTGACGAGGGGGCGGTGAGCACAGATACGCAGTATTTT. Translating it yields CASSDEGAVSTDTQYF.

The gene calls are TRBV28 and TRBJ1-6; possible D gene TRBD1, 5 bases. From germline, CDR1 is MDHEN and CDR2 SYDVKM. This CDR3 has 14 amino acids. Trimming removed 10 bases from V and 3 bases from J, with 13 bases in between. CDR3 loop: CATIGTGYNSPLHF. In DNA form, the CDR3 reads TGTGCCACCATCGGTACAGGCTATAATTCACCCCTCCACTTT.

The J gene is TRBJ1-1, the V gene TRBV18; possible D gene TRBD1, 6 bases. From germline, CDR1 is KGHSH and CDR2 LQKENI. Trimming cost V 4 bases and J 0 bases, with 9 bases left between them. The CDR3 totals 14 residues. DNA for the CDR3: TGTGCCAGCTCACTACAGGGTTTGAACACTGAAGCTTTCTTT. Amino acid sequence: CASSLQGLNTEAFF.

This clone has a handful of counts. The V gene is TRBV5-4, the J gene TRBJ1-2; D not resolved. The CDR3 length is 14 residues. The germline gives CDR1 SGHNT, CDR2 YYREEE (reference sequence). With 4 bases removed from V and 1 base from J, the gap between germline ends came to 11 bases. CDR3 sequence (DNA): TGTGCCAGCAGCCTCCCGTCTGGTAACTATGGCTACACCTTC. Its protein product is CASSLPSGNYGYTF.

The CDR3 DNA reads as TGTGCCAGCAGCTTGTTGCAGGGGGAGACCCAGTACTTC. It specifies CASSLLQGETQYF. This rearrangement joins TRBV5-4 to TRBJ2-5, with a possible D match to TRBD1 (6 bases). Germline-derived CDR1 and CDR2 are SGHNT and YYREEE (reference sequence). This CDR3 spans 13 amino acids. The germline V and J ends were trimmed by 1 base and 5 bases, with 9 bases remaining between them.